The present T cell receptor beta chain was sequenced within a study of blood T cell repertoires in COVID-19. Whole-study context: From T cells, B-cell-depleted T cells, or PBMCs came the material, which was cDNA or gDNA.

In germline, CDR1 is WNHNN, CDR2 SYGVQD (reference sequence). Trimming shortened V by 8 bases and J by 1 base, and 14 bases separated the two germline ends. The CDR3 consists of 14 residues. Measured with immunoSEQ multiplex PCR; TCRdb has only the in-frame clones, and not every one. The repertoire has around 140,000 clones, around 87% of them found once; the top ten carry around 11%. This rearrangement joins TRBV10-1 to TRBJ1-1; possibly TRBD1 for D (6 bases). The sequencing input was PBMCs or T cells enriched from blood (not recorded which). The sequence came from a man aged 60 to 69 who had recovered from COVID-19. CDR3 DNA sequence: TGCGCCAGCCGAGATGGGGGCCCGAACACTGAAGCTTTCTTT. Protein product: CASRDGGPNTEAFF.